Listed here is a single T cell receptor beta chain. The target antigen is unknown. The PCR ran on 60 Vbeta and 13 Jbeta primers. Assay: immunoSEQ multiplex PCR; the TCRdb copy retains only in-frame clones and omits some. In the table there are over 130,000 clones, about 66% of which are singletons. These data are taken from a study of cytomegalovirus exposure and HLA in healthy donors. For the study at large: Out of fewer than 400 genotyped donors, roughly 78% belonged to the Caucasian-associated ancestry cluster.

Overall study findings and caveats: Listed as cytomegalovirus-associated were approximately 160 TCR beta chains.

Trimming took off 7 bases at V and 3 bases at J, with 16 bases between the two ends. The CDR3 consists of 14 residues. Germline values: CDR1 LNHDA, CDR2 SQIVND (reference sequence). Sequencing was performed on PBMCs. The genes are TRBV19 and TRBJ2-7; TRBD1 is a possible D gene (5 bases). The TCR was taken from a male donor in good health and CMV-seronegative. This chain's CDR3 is CASTPSAGHYEQYF. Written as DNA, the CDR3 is TGTGCCAGTACCCCCTCGGCAGGGCACTACGAGCAGTACTTC.